The rows below give T cell receptor beta chains drawn from one sample of a study of metastatic and nonmetastatic thyroid tumors. TCRdb used MiXCR to call clones anew from the PCR reads. The table includes roughly 90,000 clones, around 14% detected once. Material for sequencing was blood. These TCRs come from a female donor with papillary thyroid cancer or a benign thyroid nodule (not recorded which). Some clones in this sample may be carry-over from other donors' samples. Both conserved end residues are part of each CDR3. The order of the fields is clone size, V gene, D gene, J gene, CDR3 protein, CDR3 DNA. The D gene is left open where the match is weak. Not every row has a clone size; where given, it reads once, few, many or a size class.

>many|TRBV7-6|TRBD1|TRBJ2-1
CASSLGGQGFNEQFF
TGTGCCAGCAGCTTAGGGGGACAGGGATTCAATGAGCAGTTCTTC
>many|TRBV18|.|TRBJ1-1
CASSPGGQGTEAFF
TGTGCCAGCTCACCGGGGGGGCAGGGCACTGAAGCTTTCTTT
>few|TRBV18|.|TRBJ2-7
CASSPRDDLYEQYF
TGTGCCAGCTCACCCCGGGACGACCTCTACGAGCAGTACTTC
>few|TRBV20-1|.|TRBJ1-2
CSARDSYGYTF
TGCAGTGCTAGAGACAGCTATGGCTACACCTTC
>many|TRBV6-1|.|TRBJ1-1
CASVAGTEAFF
TGTGCCAGCGTTGCCGGCACTGAAGCTTTCTTT
>many|TRBV6-2/TRBV6-3|.|TRBJ2-3
CASNQGPTDTQYF
TGTGCCAGCAATCAGGGGCCCACAGATACGCAGTATTTT
>many|TRBV10-1|TRBD2|TRBJ2-2
CASSESGGPTGELFF
TGCGCCAGCAGTGAAAGCGGGGGCCCAACCGGGGAGCTGTTTTTT
>many|TRBV6-5|.|TRBJ1-1
CASSYSGGMAFF
TGTGCCAGCAGTTACTCAGGAGGGATGGCTTTCTTT
>many|TRBV12-3/TRBV12-4|.|TRBJ2-3
CASSLAGVLDTQYF
TGTGCCAGCAGTTTAGCTGGAGTCCTGGATACGCAGTATTTT
>.|TRBV4-1|.|TRBJ2-3
CASSQDLGLSTDTQYF
TGCGCCAGCAGCCAAGATTTAGGACTTAGCACAGATACGCAGTATTTT
>many|TRBV7-2|.|TRBJ1-2
CASSSYMSYGYTF
TGTGCCAGCAGCTCATACATGTCCTATGGCTACACCTTC
>many|TRBV27|TRBD1|TRBJ2-1
CASSLSPDRVLYNEQFF
TGTGCCAGCAGTTTATCCCCGGACAGGGTCCTCTACAATGAGCAGTTCTTC
>many|TRBV5-1|TRBD2|TRBJ2-3
CASSSGRGGTDTQYF
TGCGCCAGCAGCTCGGGTCGGGGGGGGACAGATACGCAGTATTTT
>many|TRBV9|.|TRBJ2-1
CASSVGTNYNEQFF
TGTGCCAGCAGCGTCGGGACAAATTACAATGAGCAGTTCTTC
>many|TRBV3-1|.|TRBJ1-1
CASLPTPDRNTEAFF
TGTGCCAGCCTCCCGACGCCGGACAGGAACACTGAAGCTTTCTTT
>many|TRBV3-1|.|TRBJ2-7
CASSQVLEYEQYF
TGTGCCAGCAGCCAAGTTTTGGAGTACGAGCAGTACTTC
>many|TRBV6-2/TRBV6-3|.|TRBJ2-3
CASSPTSLGTDTQYF
TGTGCCAGCAGCCCGACTAGTCTTGGCACAGATACGCAGTATTTT
>few|TRBV5-4|.|TRBJ2-3
CASSLRGSTDTQYF
TGTGCCAGCAGCTTGCGGGGAAGCACAGATACGCAGTATTTT
>.|TRBV28|.|TRBJ1-1
CASSLLETEAFF
TGTGCAAGCAGCCTCCTGGAAACTGAAGCTTTCTTT
>.|TRBV7-2|.|TRBJ2-7
CASSPLTGDEQYF
TGCGCCAGTAGCCCGTTAACGGGAGACGAGCAGTACTTC
>.|TRBV2|.|TRBJ1-6
CASSYRAGFDNPPLHF
TGTGCCAGCAGTTACAGGGCTGGGTTTGATAATCCACCACTCCACTTT
>many|TRBV6-1|.|TRBJ2-3
CASQRELALYTQYF
TGTGCCTCACAACGGGAGCTAGCCCTTTATACGCAGTATTTT
>few|TRBV6-2/TRBV6-3|.|TRBJ1-1
CASSYEVVREAFF
TGTGCCAGCAGTTACGAGGTTGTCAGGGAAGCTTTCTTT
>many|TRBV14|TRBD1|TRBJ1-1
CASSQGQGGNTEAFF
TGTGCCAGCAGCCAGGGACAGGGGGGCAACACTGAAGCTTTCTTT
>many|TRBV5-1|.|TRBJ2-7
CASSGQTYEQYF
TGCGCCAGCTCCGGCCAAACCTACGAGCAGTACTTC
>few|TRBV7-7|TRBD1|TRBJ2-3
CASTMHLTGGTDTQYF
TGTGCTAGCACCATGCACCTGACAGGGGGCACAGATACGCAGTATTTT
>.|TRBV20-1|TRBD2|TRBJ2-5
CSATSGGARETQYF
TGCAGTGCGACTAGCGGGGGGGCCAGGGAGACCCAGTACTTC
>many|TRBV19|.|TRBJ1-1
CASSGGTVMNTEAFF
TGTGCCAGTAGTGGGGGGACGGTTATGAACACTGAAGCTTTCTTT
>few|TRBV6-2/TRBV6-3|.|TRBJ1-6
CASSYSICVNSPLHF
TGTGCCAGCAGTTACTCGATTTGTGTTAATTCACCCCTCCACTTT
>.|TRBV5-4|TRBD2|TRBJ2-7
CASSSGLAGGIDEQYF
TGTGCCAGCAGCTCCGGACTAGCGGGGGGGATCGACGAGCAGTACTTC
>many|TRBV25-1|TRBD1|TRBJ2-7
CASREGQVGTHEQYF
TGTGCCAGCAGAGAAGGACAGGTGGGTACCCACGAGCAGTACTTC
>many|TRBV3-1|.|TRBJ1-5
CASSQDLTDQPQHF
TGTGCCAGCAGCCAAGACCTAACCGATCAGCCCCAGCATTTT